This TCR beta chain was identified during a study of vaccination effects on CD4 cells after COVID-19 (dated by TCRdb to about 2022). For the study in its entirety: Two doses of either the BNT162b2 or the mRNA-1273 mRNA SARS-CoV-2 vaccine were administered to participants. SARS-CoV-2 spike-specific CD4+ TCR repertoires were compared before and after mRNA vaccination in COVID-19 convalescent patients and in infection-naive vaccine recipients. Altogether, 10 COVID-19 convalescent patients and a few SARS-CoV-2-naive healthy vaccine recipients made up the full study. Cultures from other donors in the study were sequenced with the Oncomine TCR Beta short-read assay on an Illumina iSeq 100.

Overall study results and their limits: Among healthy vaccine recipients, nearly all vaccine-induced clones were SARS-CoV-2 mono-reactive, and just 1 of 255 was cross-reactive with common cold coronaviruses. Marked clonal contraction was observed in both infection-induced and vaccine-induced clones at late post-vaccination timepoints, consistent with waning T cell responses. The study was limited by a small number of convalescent patients, and early post-infection timepoints were lacking.

Notes on this clone: Its antigen is unknown. Base qualities were left out, and no much larger clone turns up one base away.

To identify antigen-specific CD4+ T cell clonotypes by their expansion, the ViraFEST assay first stimulated PBMC with viral peptide pools and then applied TCR sequencing. After 10 to 11 days of culture, CD4+ T cells were isolated with the EasySep CD4+ T cell isolation kit. None of the healthy vaccine recipients had a prior SARS-CoV-2 infection, which was confirmed by nucleocapsid antibody tests that came back negative both before and after vaccination. About 2.2 million PBMC per well were cultured in IMDM with around 5% human AB serum, 9 to 10 IU/ml IL-2 and gentamicin, plus 10 ug/ml peptides. On days 3 and 7, half of the culture medium was replaced with fresh IL-2-containing medium. Unless otherwise noted, each peptide stimulation condition was cultured in triplicate wells. PBMC were separated from whole blood using Ficoll-Paque Plus gradient centrifugation and were then either cryopreserved at -140C or used fresh. The overlapping peptide pools covered the spike proteins of SARS-CoV-2 as well as those of the common cold coronaviruses HCoV-NL63, HCoV-OC43 and HCoV-229E. The QIAamp micro DNA kit was used to extract genomic DNA from the cultured CD4+ T cells.

Libraries were made using the immunoSEQ multiplex PCR assay. TCR beta CDR3 sequencing was performed on DNA from the cultured, isolated CD4+ T cells. The study's processing was this. Non-productive TCR sequences were discarded, and reads were trimmed to the CDR3 region, with only CDR3s of 7 or more amino acids retained. The MANAFEST web app was used to pick out antigen-specific clonotypes by comparing their expansion in peptide wells with that in reference cultures. To count as positive, a clone had to show expansion at FDR<0.05 compared with the reference and with all other wells, an odds ratio above 5, and a frequency above 0.1% in two replicate wells. A clonotype was defined as cross-reactive if the clonotype was significantly expanded both in SARS-CoV-2 spike wells and in at least one common cold coronavirus spike condition. Levenshtein distance calculated with the stringdist R package was used to assess CDR3 similarity, and unrooted trees were constructed with ape in R 3.6.1. TCRdb took this table from immuneACCESS and kept in-frame rearrangements with V and J called. Such tables lack part of the clones; where checked against another copy, unresolved V genes explain under half of the gap, and the rest is unexplained. That table supplies the V and J calls and clone size; D and trimming were determined from the DNA. Here the sample has 20,000 to 25,000 clones; roughly 80% occur a single time. The leading ten clones occupy 15% to 20% of the sample.

The CDR3 numbers 13 residues from cysteine through phenylalanine. Only the CDR3 region is kept as DNA, spanning 39 bases read in frame from base 1. V sheds 8 bases and J sheds 5 bases, leaving 15 bases between their ends. CDR1 SEHNR and CDR2 FQNEAQ were looked up in the germline V gene (reference sequence). This TCR came from a human donor who received a COVID-19 vaccine. Sequenced here: CD4+ T cells from PBMCs cultured with HCoV-NL63 spike peptides, sampled before COVID-19 vaccination. The cell subset or site label corresponds to: HCoV-NL63 spike overlapping peptide pool stimulation. The chain joins TRBV7-9 to TRBJ1-1, with no confidently assigned D gene. The CDR3 loop reads CASGNIPGTEAFF. The nucleotides are TGTGCCAGCGGCAATATTCCGGGAACTGAAGCTTTCTTT. Joined to the reference TRBV7-9 and TRBJ1-1 proteins, this CDR3 gives the full variable domain: DTGVSQNPRHKITKRGQNVTFRCDPISEHNRLYWYRQTLGQGPEFLTYFQNEAQLEKSRLLSDRFSAERPKGSFSTLEIQRTEQGDSAMYLCASGNIPGTEAFFGQGTRLTVV.